The sample holds many counts of the clone carrying this TCR beta chain. This record belongs to a study of read filtering for tumor transcriptome and immune sequencing. From approximately 430 ng of RNA, a library with molecular barcoded alpha/delta and beta/gamma adaptors was made. Using its own MiXCR run on the reads, TCRdb lists one record per CDR3 protein. Among 55,000 to 60,000 distinct CDR3 sequences listed, 9% to 15% were seen once. Material for sequencing was a population of CD138-negative cells sorted from bone marrow. This clonotype originated in a donor at least 40 years old with multiple myeloma.

In DNA, the CDR3 is TGTGCCAGCAGCCCCCTCTCCTACGAGCAGTACTTC. As protein: CASSPLSYEQYF. The rearrangement uses TRBV6-2 or TRBV6-3 and TRBJ2-7; no reliable D call. The CDR3 consists of 12 residues. Germline V gene lookup returns CDR1 MNHEY and CDR2 SVGEGT. The ends were cut back, 6 bases at V and 0 bases at J, with 6 bases in the middle.